These 29 T cell receptor beta chains were sequenced from one sample in a study of blood T cells in healthy people across ages. PCR was performed a second time for about 6 to 11 cycles using a sample-barcoded 5' primer and a J-beta primer mix. MiXCR, run by TCRdb on the 5' RACE reads, gives a single entry per CDR3 protein. Seen here are 1 million to 1.2 million distinct CDR3 sequences, 35% to 45% observed once, and the top ten hold around 14%. Sequencing was done on a sample of blood. The receptors come from a man between 18 and 29 years old in good health.

The rearrangement joins TRBV24-1 to TRBJ2-5; 7 nucleotides agree with TRBD2. V dropped 1 base and J dropped 4; count of bases not matched to a gene: 5. Germline CDR1 KGHDR, CDR2 SFDVKD. The CDR3 covers 15 residues. The DNA for the CDR3 is TGTGCCACCAGTGATTTCCCGGGGGGAGCAGAGACCCAGTACTTC. Amino acids: CATSDFPGGAETQYF.

V usage is TRBV15 and J usage is TRBJ1-5; D is unclear. Looked up from germline, CDR1 is LNHNV and CDR2 is YYDKDF (reference sequence). The V end was cut by 2 bases, the J end by 3 bases, with 11 bases between. The CDR3 is made up of 15 amino acids. CDR3 bases: TGTGCCACCAGCAGACCCGACGGTACCAATCAGCCCCAGCATTTT. Protein sequence: CATSRPDGTNQPQHF.

The chain recombines TRBV28 with TRBJ2-5, with 8 bases lining up with TRBD1. The CDR3 is made up of 14 amino acids. The V gene end was trimmed by 4 bases and the J gene end by 11 bases; junction bases not matched to a gene: 12. From germline, CDR1 is MDHEN and CDR2 SYDVKM. CDR3 nucleotide sequence: TGTGCCAGCAGTTCCCGGACAGGGAACAATGAGCAGTACTTC. This codes for CASSSRTGNNEQYF.

The V and J genes are TRBV29-1 and TRBJ2-1, with 7 bases lining up with TRBD2. This CDR3 is built from 15 residues. The V segment lost 2 bases and the J segment 0 bases; nucleotides outside the gene matches: 4. Germline V gene lookup returns CDR1 SQVTM and CDR2 ANQGSEA. CDR3 coding DNA: TGCAGCGTTGAAAGTCGCGGGGGCTCCTACAATGAGCAGTTCTTC. Residues: CSVESRGGSYNEQFF.

The gene calls are TRBV29-1 and TRBJ2-1, with 8 positions matching TRBD2. J was trimmed by 5 bases and V by 3 bases; bases with no gene match: 6. CDR1 and CDR2 from the germline V gene are SQVTM and ANQGSEA. CDR3 size: 14 residues. The CDR3 spells CSVEGRGADNEQFF. The CDR3 region has the DNA TGCAGCGTTGAGGGGCGGGGGGCCGACAATGAGCAGTTCTTC.

In this sample, this clonotype turned up once. The chain employs TRBV6-2 or TRBV6-3 and TRBJ2-1; a weak D match, TRBD2 (6 bases). The J call may not be correct, given that the DNA end is closer to TRBJ2-7. The CDR3 contains 19 residues. Germline CDR1 reads MNHEY; CDR2 reads SVGEGT. This chain's CDR3 is CASSYSIRREEKSYNEQYF. For the CDR3, the DNA is TGTGCCAGCAGTTACAGTATTCGGAGGGAGGAAAAATCCTACAATGAGCAGTACTTC.

This clonotype has only a few counts. This rearrangement joins TRBV4-3 to TRBJ2-1, with 15 bases fitting TRBD2. The CDR3 length is 22 residues. V shed 4 bases, J shed 4 bases, and the junction held 20 bases outside the gene matches. Looked up from germline, CDR1 is LGHNA and CDR2 is YSLEER. DNA of the CDR3: TGCGCCAGCAGCCTCCAGGCGGTAGCGGGACTAGCGGGGGGCCTTAGGTACAATGAGCAGTTCTTC. Its translation: CASSLQAVAGLAGGLRYNEQFF.

This rearrangement joins TRBV20-1 to TRBJ2-7, with D maybe TRBD2 (6 bases). Germline V gene sequence: CDR1 DFQATT, CDR2 SNEGSKA (reference sequence). V lost 4 bases to trimming and J lost 2 bases, with 18 bases between them. The CDR3 consists of 15 residues. The CDR3 sequence: CSAKGHPRGAYEQYF. The CDR3 DNA reads as TGCAGTGCTAAAGGGCACCCCCGCGGGGCCTACGAGCAGTACTTC.

A few counts support this clonotype. This chain connects TRBV20-1 to TRBJ1-5; tentative D call: TRBD1 (6 bases). Germline CDR1 is DFQATT and CDR2 is SNEGSKA (reference sequence). V lost 0 bases and J lost 0, with 18 bases in between. CDR3 length: 18 amino acids. The CDR3 reads CSARETDRAQYSNQPQHF. As DNA, the CDR3 is TGCAGTGCTAGAGAAACGGACAGAGCCCAGTATAGCAATCAGCCCCAGCATTTT.

This clonotype was seen once. The chain recombines TRBV7-9 with TRBJ1-1; the D gene is possibly TRBD1 (5 bases). The CDR3 contains 17 residues. V was cut by 2 bases and J by 0 bases, with 16 bases left in between. Per germline, CDR1 SEHNR and CDR2 FQNEAQ (reference sequence). As DNA, the CDR3 is TGTGCCAGCAGCTTACAAGGGACGGCTAACATGAACACTGAAGCTTTCTTT. Encoded protein: CASSLQGTANMNTEAFF.

Ten or more counts support this clonotype. This chain joins TRBV20-1 and TRBJ2-5; D is perhaps TRBD1 (5 bases). V lost 0 bases and J lost 0, with 14 bases in between. Germline V gene sequence: CDR1 DFQATT, CDR2 SNEGSKA (reference sequence). The CDR3 contains 16 residues. CDR3 sequence (DNA): TGCAGTGCTAGAGATCGTAACAGGCAGTACCAAGAGACCCAGTACTTC. It specifies CSARDRNRQYQETQYF.

This sequence joins TRBV12-3 or TRBV12-4 and TRBJ2-7; D not certain. This CDR3 has 13 residues. V lost 3 bases and J 7 bases, leaving 13 bases between the germline ends. The CDR3 reads CASSLPPRVEQYF. For the CDR3, the DNA is TGTGCCAGCAGTTTGCCCCCTAGGGTTGAGCAGTACTTC.

This chain joins TRBV13 and TRBJ2-1; the D gene is possibly TRBD1 (6 bases). Germline V lookup: CDR1 PRHDT, CDR2 FYEKMQ (reference sequence). V gave up 5 bases and J gave up 4 bases, with 18 bases separating them. The CDR3 is 16 amino acids. Written as DNA, the CDR3 is TGTGCCAGCAGCGCATCCACAGGGCGAGGGTACAATGAGCAGTTCTTC. This gives the protein CASSASTGRGYNEQFF.

This clonotype was picked up a small number of times. The chain combines TRBV27 with TRBJ1-1; TRBD1 aligns across 9 bases. This CDR3 is built from 14 residues. V lost 0 bases to trimming and J lost 4 bases; unmatched junction nucleotides: 0. CDR1 is MNHEY and CDR2 is SMNVEV in the germline V gene (reference sequence). CDR3 nucleotide sequence: TGTGCCAGCAGTTTATCGACAGGGGGCACTGAAGCTTTCTTT. Translating it yields CASSLSTGGTEAFF.

This clonotype has just a few counts. The chain links TRBV5-5 to TRBJ2-1, with 7 bases matching TRBD1. The ends lost 4 bases at V and 5 bases at J; junction bases unmatched: 9. This CDR3 has 15 residues. Germline V gene sequence: CDR1 SGHKS, CDR2 YYEKEE (reference sequence). Here the CDR3 reads CASSVAGTANNEQFF. CDR3 DNA sequence: TGTGCCAGCAGCGTGGCCGGGACAGCTAACAATGAGCAGTTCTTC. Combining the CDR3 with reference TRBV5-5 and TRBJ2-1 gives the whole variable domain DAGVTQSPTHLIKTRGQQVTLRCSPISGHKSVSWYQQVLGQGPQFIFQYYEKEERGRGNFPDRFSARQFPNYSSELNVNALLLGDSALYLCASSVAGTANNEQFFGPGTRLTVL.

The V call is TRBV27, the J call TRBJ1-1; maybe TRBD1 (5 bases). Trimming removed 8 bases from V and 6 bases from J, with 16 bases in between. The germline V gene has CDR1 MNHEY and CDR2 SMNVEV (reference sequence). CDR3 size: 13 residues. CDR3 in amino acids: CASRGRVWAEAFF. The CDR3 DNA is TGTGCCAGCCGAGGCAGGGTGTGGGCTGAAGCTTTCTTT.

For this clonotype: The junction departs from germline at one end; a sequencing error may be responsible. The chain recombines TRBV9 with TRBJ2-1; maybe TRBD1 (6 bases). Germline CDR1 and CDR2: SGDLS and YYNGEE. This CDR3 region has 12 residues. As DNA, the CDR3 is TGTGCCAGCAGCGTAGGGGACAATGAGCAGTTATTC. It encodes CASSVGDNEQLF.

This clonotype was seen a single time. This chain joins TRBV12-3 or TRBV12-4 and TRBJ1-1; no clear D gene. Between the trimmed V and J ends, which lost 5 bases and 4 bases, there was a span of 14 bases. The CDR3 extends over 14 amino acids. The CDR3 DNA is TGTGCCAGCAGTCCTGGAGGTAGGGTCACTGAAGCTTTCTTT. Its translation: CASSPGGRVTEAFF.

This clonotype was observed a handful of times. The chain recombines TRBV15 with TRBJ1-2; D is possibly TRBD1 (5 bases). Between the trimmed V and J ends, which lost 5 bases and 8 bases, there was a span of 18 bases. This CDR3 region has 14 residues. CDR1 and CDR2 from the germline V gene are LNHNV and YYDKDF (reference sequence). In DNA form, the CDR3 reads TGTGCCACCAGCCCCGGTGGGGACGGAAAAGGCTACACCTTC. This encodes CATSPGGDGKGYTF.

There are a few counts of this clonotype. The chain recombines TRBV25-1 with TRBJ2-1; 9 bases map to TRBD2. Losses at the gene ends were 6 bases for V and 8 bases for J; bases not matched to a gene: 14. In germline, CDR1 is MGHDK, CDR2 SYGVNS. The CDR3 covers 16 residues. CDR3 loop: CASRPAGGPLLDEQFF. The CDR3 bases are TGTGCCAGCAGACCCGCGGGGGGGCCGTTGTTGGATGAGCAGTTCTTC.

The chain carries TRBV27 and TRBJ2-7, with D possibly TRBD2 on 6 matching bases. Germline CDR1 and CDR2: MNHEY and SMNVEV (reference sequence). V lost 5 bases, J lost 7 bases, and 21 bases lay in between. The CDR3 is made up of 15 amino acids. The CDR3 here is CASSPRGPGVGEQYF. The CDR3 DNA sequence: TGTGCCAGCAGTCCGCGGGGACCTGGTGTGGGGGAGCAGTACTTC.

As concerns this clonotype: A read error may explain this, as a much larger clone is one base away. The gene calls are TRBV7-2 and TRBJ2-4; perhaps TRBD1 as D (5 bases). CDR3 size: 14 residues. Germline CDR1 and CDR2: SGHTA and FQGNSA. With 5 bases removed from V and 13 bases from J, the gap between germline ends came to 21 bases. In DNA, the CDR3 is TGTGCCAGCAGCGGAAGCCGGACAAGCAATGAGCAGTACTTC. It codes for CASSGSRTSNEQYF.

In its sample, this clonotype was seen once. The chain couples TRBV20-1 to TRBJ2-3; D perhaps matches TRBD2 (6 bases). The CDR3 has 15 amino acids. Germline values: CDR1 DFQATT, CDR2 SNEGSKA (reference sequence). Trimming took 1 base from V and 5 from J, leaving 16 bases between them. This CDR3 reads CSARAGTHGLDTQYF. For the CDR3, the DNA is TGCAGTGCTAGAGCCGGGACTCATGGGTTAGATACGCAGTATTTT.

The V and J genes are TRBV29-1 and TRBJ2-5; D gene uncertain. Judging by the DNA end, TRBJ2-7 fits better; the J call may be wrong. CDR3 size: 14 residues. Germline V gene data show CDR1 as SQVTM and CDR2 as ANQGSEA. The CDR3 loop reads CSVLVPSGSYEQYF. The CDR3, as DNA: TGCAGCGTCCTAGTCCCCTCAGGTTCCTACGAGCAGTACTTC.

This chain uses TRBV3-1 with TRBJ2-2; no definite D call. Germline V gene lookup returns CDR1 LGHDT and CDR2 YNNKEL (reference sequence). The CDR3 is 15 amino acids. V was shortened by 6 bases and J by 1 base, with 12 bases between the two germline ends. The CDR3 region is CASRPIDLNTGELFF. Written as DNA, the CDR3 is TGTGCCAGCAGACCCATCGACCTGAACACCGGGGAGCTGTTTTTT.

The chain couples TRBV20-1 to TRBJ2-3; D possibly corresponds to TRBD2 (6 bases). With 0 bases removed from V and 0 bases from J, the gap between germline ends came to 13 bases. There are 16 residues in the CDR3. The germline CDR1 and CDR2 sequences are DFQATT and SNEGSKA (reference sequence). The CDR3 region has the DNA TGCAGTGCTAGAGATGGCGGGAAAACCAGCACAGATACGCAGTATTTT. It translates to CSARDGGKTSTDTQYF.

This clonotype came up a few times. The CDR3 loop reads CASSWTSGREDTQYF. DNA for the CDR3: TGTGCCAGCTCCTGGACTAGCGGGCGGGAAGATACGCAGTATTTT. The gene calls are TRBV11-1 and TRBJ2-3; the match to TRBD2 covers 11 bases. Germline assignment: CDR1 SGHAT and CDR2 FQDESV (reference sequence). The V segment lost 8 bases and the J segment 5 bases; nucleotides outside the gene matches: 9. The CDR3 loop spans 15 amino acids.

Note on this clonotype: A junction end diverges from the germline sequence, so it may reflect a read error. V gene TRBV5-1 combines with J gene TRBJ1-1; D gene unclear. Germline V gives CDR1 SGHRS, CDR2 YFSETQ. The CDR3 totals 15 residues. As DNA, the CDR3 is TGCGCCAGCAGCTTGGTATCTGGACGGACCACTGAGGCTTTCTTT. Translated: CASSLVSGRTTEAFF. Variable domain in full (rest from reference TRBV5-1 and TRBJ1-1): KAGVTQTPRYLIKTRGQQVTLSCSPISGHRSVSWYQQTPGQGLQFLFEYFSETQRNKGNFPGRFSGRQFSNSRSEMNVSTLELGDSALYLCASSLVSGRTTEAFFGQGTRLTVV.

Details on this clonotype: Relative to the germline gene, one junction end is altered; a read error may explain this. This chain connects TRBV28 to TRBJ2-3; D may match TRBD1 or TRBD2 (5 bases each). The CDR3 contains 16 residues. Germline V gene data show CDR1 as MDHEN and CDR2 as SYDVKM. Written as DNA, the CDR3 is TGTGCCGGCAGACACCAGGGCGGGTCTATCACAGATACGCAGTATTTT. Translated: CAGRHQGGSITDTQYF.